This T cell receptor (beta chain) came from a study of tumor-infiltrating lymphocytes in primary liver carcinoma. A constant-region primer primed TCR beta cDNA synthesis from about 550 ng of total RNA. A slightly modified ARM-PCR protocol with three nested multiplex PCR rounds produced these TCR beta libraries. The opening two PCR rounds, around 11 cycles each, paired TRBV1-TRBV30 forward primers with a C-beta reverse primer. TCRdb processed the multiplex PCR reads anew with MiXCR; each CDR3 protein has one entry. The table lists 65,000 to 90,000 distinct CDR3 sequences, 72% of them singletons. Co-extraction of RNA and DNA was performed on about 19-31 mg of unsorted bulk tissue. Patients were treatment-naive with chronic HBV infection. Over 80% viable tumor cells were present in every tumor sample. V lost 5 bases, J lost 8 bases, and 13 bases lay in between. Germline V lookup: CDR1 DFQATT, CDR2 SNEGSKA (reference sequence). The CDR3 contains 13 residues.

The material sequenced was liver tumor tissue from sampling region 1. The sample's subset: tumor region T1, superior pole. The chain has TRBV20-1 and TRBJ1-6, with D possibly matching TRBD1 (6 bases). This sequence was found in a man aged 35 to 55 with primary liver carcinoma and hepatitis B virus infection. The CDR3 loop reads CSAARDIYSPLHF. The DNA for the CDR3 is TGCAGTGCTGCTCGGGACATTTATTCACCCCTCCACTTT.